The TCR beta chain under discussion was sequenced for a study of T cells in Graves' hyperthyroidism and ophthalmopathy. TCR beta CDR3 region amplification was performed from RNA transcripts. The TCR CDR3 was amplified in a first-round RT-PCR using the HTBI primer set. Each CDR3 protein gets one entry after TCRdb re-called the multiplex PCR reads with MiXCR. The table has under 650,000 distinct CDR3 sequences, about 16% seen once. The diagnostic basis comprised clinical symptoms, serum thyroxine and TRAb, thyroid ultrasound and orbital computed tomography. Sequenced sample: blood. The source is a woman under 40 with Graves' hyperthyroidism.

The DNA for the CDR3 is TGTGCCAGCAGCTTTCAGGTTGCCGAGCAGTACTTC. This codes for CASSFQVAEQYF. The chain has TRBV7-9 and TRBJ2-7; D not resolved. This CDR3 spans 12 amino acids. V was shortened by 3 bases and J by 6 bases, with 9 bases between the two germline ends. The V gene's germline CDR1 is SEHNR and CDR2 FQNEAQ (reference sequence).